The following is a T cell receptor beta chain sequence with its context. The antigen is undetermined. This entry comes from a study of OX40 agonist ivuxolimab in advanced cancers. General observations from the study: With doses of 0.1 to 3.0 mg/kg, CD4+ and CD8+ blood T cells had undergone clonal expansion by week 6.

Generated by immunoSEQ multiplex PCR, the TCRdb table keeps only in-frame clones and is missing some. This table has approximately 74,000 clones, about three quarters appearing once. CDR3 size: 14 residues. With 5 bases removed from V and 5 bases from J, the gap between germline ends came to 15 bases. Germline assignment: CDR1 SGHTA and CDR2 FQGNSA. The V and J genes are TRBV7-2 and TRBJ2-5; TRBD2 is a possible D gene (7 bases). The TCR sequence derives from an adult with an advanced solid tumor such as melanoma, head and neck, liver or kidney cancer. Source: CD4+ or CD8+ T cells sorted from blood, taken in a trial of the OX40 agonist ivuxolimab. The CDR3 here is CASSLTGRGETQYF. The CDR3 DNA reads as TGTGCCAGCAGCCTCACAGGGAGGGGGGAGACCCAGTACTTC.